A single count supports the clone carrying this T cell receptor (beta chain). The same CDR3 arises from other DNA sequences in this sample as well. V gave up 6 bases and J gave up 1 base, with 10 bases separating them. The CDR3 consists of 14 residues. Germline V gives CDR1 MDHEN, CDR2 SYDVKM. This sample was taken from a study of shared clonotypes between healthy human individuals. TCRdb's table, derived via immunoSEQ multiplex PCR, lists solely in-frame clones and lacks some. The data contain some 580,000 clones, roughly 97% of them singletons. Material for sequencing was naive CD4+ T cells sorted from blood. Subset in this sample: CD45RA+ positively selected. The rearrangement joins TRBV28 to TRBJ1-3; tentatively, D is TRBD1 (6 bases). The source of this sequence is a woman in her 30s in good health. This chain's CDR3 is CASRTGGSGNTIYF. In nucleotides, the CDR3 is TGTGCCAGCAGGACAGGTGGATCTGGAAACACCATATATTTT.